This T cell receptor beta chain was recovered during a study of T cell responses to AZD1222 COVID-19 vaccine. This CDR3 is built from 13 residues. Trimming took off 5 bases at V and 0 bases at J, with 8 bases between the two ends. The V gene's germline CDR1 is PRHDT and CDR2 FYEKMQ (reference sequence). Libraries were prepared by immunoSEQ multiplex PCR; TCRdb keeps only in-frame clonotypes and omits some of them. The sample gives 140,000 to 150,000 clones, roughly 92% of which show up once; approximately 1.7% is in the top ten. This clonotype was obtained from an adult in good health. The chain combines TRBV13 with TRBJ2-7, with D possibly matching TRBD2 (5 bases). Sequencing used peripheral blood, obtained on day 0 of AZD1222 vaccination. The CDR3 region is CASSRGSSYEQYF. Here the CDR3 DNA reads TGTGCCAGCAGCAGAGGGAGCTCCTACGAGCAGTACTTC.